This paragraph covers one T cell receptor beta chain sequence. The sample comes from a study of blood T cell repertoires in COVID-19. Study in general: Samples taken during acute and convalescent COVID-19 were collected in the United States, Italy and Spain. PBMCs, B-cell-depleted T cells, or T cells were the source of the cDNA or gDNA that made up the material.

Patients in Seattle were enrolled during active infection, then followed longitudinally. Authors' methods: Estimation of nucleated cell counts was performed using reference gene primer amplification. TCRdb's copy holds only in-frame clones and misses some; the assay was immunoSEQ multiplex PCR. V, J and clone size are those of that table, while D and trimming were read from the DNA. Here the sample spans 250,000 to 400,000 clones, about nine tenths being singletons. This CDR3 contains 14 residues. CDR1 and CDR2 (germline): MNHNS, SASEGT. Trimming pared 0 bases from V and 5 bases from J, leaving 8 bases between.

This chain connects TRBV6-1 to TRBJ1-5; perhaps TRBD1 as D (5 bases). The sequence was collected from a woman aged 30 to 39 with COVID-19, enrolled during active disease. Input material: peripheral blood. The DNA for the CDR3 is TGTGCCAGCAGTGAAGCAGGGGCTGATCAGCCCCAGCATTTT. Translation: CASSEAGADQPQHF.